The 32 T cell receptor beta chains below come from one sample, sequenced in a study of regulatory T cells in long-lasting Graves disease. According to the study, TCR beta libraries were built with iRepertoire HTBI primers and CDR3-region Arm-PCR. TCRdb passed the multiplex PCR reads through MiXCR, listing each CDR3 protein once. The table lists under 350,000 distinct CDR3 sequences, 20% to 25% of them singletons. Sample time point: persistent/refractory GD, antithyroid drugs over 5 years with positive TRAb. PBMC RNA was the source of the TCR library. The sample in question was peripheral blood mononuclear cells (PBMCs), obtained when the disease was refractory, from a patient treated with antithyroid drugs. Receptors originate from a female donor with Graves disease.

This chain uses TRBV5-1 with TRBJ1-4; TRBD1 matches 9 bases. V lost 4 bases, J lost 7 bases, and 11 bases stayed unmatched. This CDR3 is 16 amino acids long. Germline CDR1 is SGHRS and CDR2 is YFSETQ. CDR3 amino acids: CASSPTTGGGSEKLFF. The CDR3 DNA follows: TGCGCCAGCAGCCCGACGACAGGGGGAGGGAGTGAAAAACTGTTTTTT.

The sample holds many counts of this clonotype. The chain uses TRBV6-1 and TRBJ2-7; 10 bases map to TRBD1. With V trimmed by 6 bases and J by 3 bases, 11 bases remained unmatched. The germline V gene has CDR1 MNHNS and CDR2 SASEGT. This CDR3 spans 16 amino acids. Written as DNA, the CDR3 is TGTGCCAGCAGCGGACGTATCGGGACAGGGGTCTACGAGCAGTACTTC. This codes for CASSGRIGTGVYEQYF.

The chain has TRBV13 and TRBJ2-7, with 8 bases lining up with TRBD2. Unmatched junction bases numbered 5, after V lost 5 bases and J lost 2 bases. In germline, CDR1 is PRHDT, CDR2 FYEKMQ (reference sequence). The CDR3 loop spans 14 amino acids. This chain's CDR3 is CASSGDGRAYEQYF. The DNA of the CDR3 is TGTGCCAGCAGCGGCGACGGGAGGGCCTACGAGCAGTACTTC.

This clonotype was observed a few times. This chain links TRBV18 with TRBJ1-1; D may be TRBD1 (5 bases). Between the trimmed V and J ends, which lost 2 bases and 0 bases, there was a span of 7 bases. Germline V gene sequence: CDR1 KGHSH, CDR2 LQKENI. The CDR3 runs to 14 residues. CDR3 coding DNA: TGTGCCAGCTCACCAGACAGCATGAACACTGAAGCTTTCTTT. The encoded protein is CASSPDSMNTEAFF.

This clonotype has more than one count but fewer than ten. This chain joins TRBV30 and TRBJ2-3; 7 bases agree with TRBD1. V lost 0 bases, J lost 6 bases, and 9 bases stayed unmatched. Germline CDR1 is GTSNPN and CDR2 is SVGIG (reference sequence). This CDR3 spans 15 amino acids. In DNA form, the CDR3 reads TGTGCCTGGAGTGTGGACTCCACAGGGGCGGATACGCAGTATTTT. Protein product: CAWSVDSTGADTQYF.

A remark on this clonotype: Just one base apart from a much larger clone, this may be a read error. The chain's CDR3 is CASSVGAGGSYEQYF. The CDR3 DNA follows: TGTGCCAGCAGTGTTGGGGCAGGAGGGTCCTACGAGCAGTACTTC. This chain links TRBV2 with TRBJ2-5, with a tentative D call TRBD2 (6 bases). The J call could be wrong; TRBJ2-7 is a better fit for the DNA end. The CDR3 spans 15 residues. Germline loops: CDR1 SNHLY, CDR2 FYNNEI.

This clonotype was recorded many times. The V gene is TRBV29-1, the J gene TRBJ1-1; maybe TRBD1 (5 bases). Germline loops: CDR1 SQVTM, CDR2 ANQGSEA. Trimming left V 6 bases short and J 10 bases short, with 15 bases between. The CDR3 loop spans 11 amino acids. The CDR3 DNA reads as TGCAGCGTAGTAACCGGGACGGGAGCTTTCTTT. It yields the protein CSVVTGTGAFF.

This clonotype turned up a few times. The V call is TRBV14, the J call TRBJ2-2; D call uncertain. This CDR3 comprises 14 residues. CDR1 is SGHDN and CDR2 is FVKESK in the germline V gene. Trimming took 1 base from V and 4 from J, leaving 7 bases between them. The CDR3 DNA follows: TGTGCCAGCAGCCAAGCGGTGGTCACCGGGGAGCTGTTTTTT. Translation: CASSQAVVTGELFF.

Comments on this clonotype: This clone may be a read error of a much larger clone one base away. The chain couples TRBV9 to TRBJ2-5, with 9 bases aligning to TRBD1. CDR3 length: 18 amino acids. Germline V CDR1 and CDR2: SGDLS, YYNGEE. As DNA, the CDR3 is TGTACCAGCAGCGTTTCGGGACAGGGTTTAGCGGGCCAAGAGACCCAGTACTTC. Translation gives CTSSVSGQGLAGQETQYF.

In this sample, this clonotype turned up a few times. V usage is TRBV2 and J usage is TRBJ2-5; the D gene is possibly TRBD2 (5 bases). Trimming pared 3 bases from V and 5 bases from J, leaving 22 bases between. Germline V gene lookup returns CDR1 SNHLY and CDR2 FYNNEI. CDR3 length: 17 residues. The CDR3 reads CASSEKRPSGRVETQYF. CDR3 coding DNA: TGTGCCAGCAGTGAGAAGCGACCGAGCGGCCGGGTCGAGACCCAGTACTTC.

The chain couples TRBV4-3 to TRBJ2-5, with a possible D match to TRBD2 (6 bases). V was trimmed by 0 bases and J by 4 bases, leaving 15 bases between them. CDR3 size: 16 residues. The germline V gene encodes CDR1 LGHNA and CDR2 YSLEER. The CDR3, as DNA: TGCGCCAGCAGCCAAGACCCGCTACACGGGAGAGAGACCCAGTACTTC. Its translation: CASSQDPLHGRETQYF.

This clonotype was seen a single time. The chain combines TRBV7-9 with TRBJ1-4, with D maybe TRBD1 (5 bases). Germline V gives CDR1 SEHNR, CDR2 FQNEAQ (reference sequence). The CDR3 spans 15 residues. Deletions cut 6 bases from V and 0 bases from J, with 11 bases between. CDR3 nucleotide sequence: TGTGCCAGCAGTTCCGACAGAGCAACTAATGAAAAACTGTTTTTT. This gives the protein CASSSDRATNEKLFF.

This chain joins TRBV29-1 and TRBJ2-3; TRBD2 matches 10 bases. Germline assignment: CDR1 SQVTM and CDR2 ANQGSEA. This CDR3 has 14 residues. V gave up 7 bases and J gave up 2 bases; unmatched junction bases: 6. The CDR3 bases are TGCAGCGCAGGTACTAGCGGGGCCACAGATACGCAGTATTTT. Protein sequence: CSAGTSGATDTQYF.

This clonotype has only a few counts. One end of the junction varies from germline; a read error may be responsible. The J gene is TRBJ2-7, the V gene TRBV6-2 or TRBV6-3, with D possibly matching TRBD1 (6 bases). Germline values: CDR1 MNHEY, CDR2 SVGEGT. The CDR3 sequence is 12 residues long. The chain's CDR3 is CASSYFRGEQHF. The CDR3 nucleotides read TGTGCCAGCAGTTACTTCAGGGGCGAGCAGCACTTC.

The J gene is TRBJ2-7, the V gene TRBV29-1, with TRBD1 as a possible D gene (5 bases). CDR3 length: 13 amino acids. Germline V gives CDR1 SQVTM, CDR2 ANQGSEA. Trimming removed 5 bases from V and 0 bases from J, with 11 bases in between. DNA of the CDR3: TGCAGCGTTTCCACGCAGGGCTCCTACGAGCAGTACTTC. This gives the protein CSVSTQGSYEQYF.

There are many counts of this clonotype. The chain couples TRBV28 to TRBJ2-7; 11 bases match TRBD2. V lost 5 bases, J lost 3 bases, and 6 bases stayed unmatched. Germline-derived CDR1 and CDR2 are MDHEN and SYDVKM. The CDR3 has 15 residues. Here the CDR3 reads CASSRPGTSGYEQYF. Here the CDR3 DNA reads TGTGCCAGCAGTCGTCCCGGGACTAGCGGCTACGAGCAGTACTTC.

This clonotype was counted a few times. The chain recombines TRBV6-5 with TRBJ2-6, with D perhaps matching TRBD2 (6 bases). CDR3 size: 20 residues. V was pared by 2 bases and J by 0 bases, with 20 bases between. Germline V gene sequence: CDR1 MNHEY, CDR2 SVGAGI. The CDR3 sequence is CASSYLRGSGLSSGANVLTF. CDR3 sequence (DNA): TGTGCCAGCAGTTACCTCCGGGGTAGCGGCCTTAGCTCTGGGGCCAACGTCCTGACTTTC.

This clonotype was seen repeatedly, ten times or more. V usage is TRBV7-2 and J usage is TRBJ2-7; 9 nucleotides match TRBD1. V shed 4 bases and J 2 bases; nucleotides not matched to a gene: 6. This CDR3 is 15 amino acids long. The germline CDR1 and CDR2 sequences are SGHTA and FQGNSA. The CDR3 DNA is TGTGCCAGCAGCTCCTCCGGGACAGGGACCTACGAGCAGTACTTC. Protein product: CASSSSGTGTYEQYF.

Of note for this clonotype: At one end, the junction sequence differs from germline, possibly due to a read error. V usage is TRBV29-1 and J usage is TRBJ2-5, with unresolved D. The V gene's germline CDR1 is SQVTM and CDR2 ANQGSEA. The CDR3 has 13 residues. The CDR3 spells CSVEVGRKETQHF. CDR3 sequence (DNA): TGCAGCGTTGAGGTTGGCAGGAAAGAGACCCAGCACTTC.

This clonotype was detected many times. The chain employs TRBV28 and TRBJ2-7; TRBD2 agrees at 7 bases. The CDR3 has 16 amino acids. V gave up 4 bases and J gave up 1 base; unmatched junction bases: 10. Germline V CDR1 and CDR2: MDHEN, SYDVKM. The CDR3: CASSSTLAVTSYEQYF. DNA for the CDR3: TGTGCCAGCAGTTCTACGCTAGCGGTAACATCCTACGAGCAGTACTTC.

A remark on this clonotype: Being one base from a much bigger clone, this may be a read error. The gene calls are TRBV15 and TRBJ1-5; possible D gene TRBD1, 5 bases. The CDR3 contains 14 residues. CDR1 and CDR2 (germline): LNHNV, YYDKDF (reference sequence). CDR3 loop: CATSRDQGNQPQRF. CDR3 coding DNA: TGTGCCACCAGCAGAGATCAGGGCAATCAGCCCCAGCGTTTT.

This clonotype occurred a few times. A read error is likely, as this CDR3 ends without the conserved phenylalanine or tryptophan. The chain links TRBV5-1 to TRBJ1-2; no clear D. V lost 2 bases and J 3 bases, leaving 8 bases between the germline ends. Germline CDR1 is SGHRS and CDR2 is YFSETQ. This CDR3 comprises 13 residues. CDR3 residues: CASSFARDYGYTI. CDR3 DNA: TGCGCCAGCAGCTTTGCCAGAGACTATGGCTACACCATC.

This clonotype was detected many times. The CDR3 region is CASSTRALVQYF. As DNA, the CDR3 is TGTGCCAGCAGCACCAGGGCCCTGGTGCAGTACTTC. V is TRBV28 and J is TRBJ2-7; D is perhaps TRBD1 (5 bases). The CDR3 consists of 12 residues. V was cut by 6 bases and J by 9 bases, with 15 bases left in between. Germline CDR1 MDHEN, CDR2 SYDVKM.

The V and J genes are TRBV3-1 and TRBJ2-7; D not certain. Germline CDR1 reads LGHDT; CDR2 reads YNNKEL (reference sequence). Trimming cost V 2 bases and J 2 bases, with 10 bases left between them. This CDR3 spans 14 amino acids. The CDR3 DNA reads TGTGCCAGCAGCCAAAAGGGCATAACCTACGAGCAGTACTTC. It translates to CASSQKGITYEQYF.

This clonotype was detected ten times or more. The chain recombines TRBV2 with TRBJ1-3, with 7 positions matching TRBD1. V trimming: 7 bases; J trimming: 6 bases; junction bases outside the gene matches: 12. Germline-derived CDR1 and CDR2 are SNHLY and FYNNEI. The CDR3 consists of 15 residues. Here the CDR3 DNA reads TGTGCCAGCACCGAGGAGTTCGGACAGGAAAACACCATATATTTT. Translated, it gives CASTEEFGQENTIYF.

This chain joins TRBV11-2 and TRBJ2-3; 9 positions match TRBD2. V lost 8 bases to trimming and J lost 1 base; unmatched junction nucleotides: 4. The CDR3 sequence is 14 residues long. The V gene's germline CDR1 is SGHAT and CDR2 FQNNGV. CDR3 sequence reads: CASSWTSGTDTQYF. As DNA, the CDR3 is TGTGCCAGCTCATGGACTAGCGGCACAGATACGCAGTATTTT.

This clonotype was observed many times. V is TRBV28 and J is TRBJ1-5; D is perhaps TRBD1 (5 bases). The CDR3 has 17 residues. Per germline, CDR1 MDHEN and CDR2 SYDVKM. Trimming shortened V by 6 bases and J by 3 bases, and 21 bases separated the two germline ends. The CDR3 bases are TGTGCCAGCAGCATAACCGAGGGCAGGGTGTACAATCAGCCCCAGCATTTT. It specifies CASSITEGRVYNQPQHF.

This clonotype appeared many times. The CDR3 DNA reads TGTGCCACCTCAGCGGAAAATCACTATGGCTACACCTTC. It codes for CATSAENHYGYTF. The chain joins TRBV15 to TRBJ1-2; D not resolved. Trimming removed 8 bases from V and 3 bases from J, with 13 bases in between. Germline values: CDR1 LNHNV, CDR2 YYDKDF (reference sequence). CDR3 length equals 13 residues.

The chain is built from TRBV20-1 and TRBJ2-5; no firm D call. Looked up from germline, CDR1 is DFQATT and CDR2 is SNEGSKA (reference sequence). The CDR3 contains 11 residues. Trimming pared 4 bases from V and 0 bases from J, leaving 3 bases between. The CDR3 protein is CSATYQETQYF. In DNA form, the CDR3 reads TGCAGTGCTACCTACCAAGAGACCCAGTACTTC.

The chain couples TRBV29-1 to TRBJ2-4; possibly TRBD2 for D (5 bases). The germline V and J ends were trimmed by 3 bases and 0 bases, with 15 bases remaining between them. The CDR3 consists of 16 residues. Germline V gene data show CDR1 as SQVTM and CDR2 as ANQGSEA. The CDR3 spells CSVEGAEDTAKNIQYF. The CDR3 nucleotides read TGCAGCGTTGAGGGAGCGGAGGATACAGCCAAAAACATTCAGTACTTC.

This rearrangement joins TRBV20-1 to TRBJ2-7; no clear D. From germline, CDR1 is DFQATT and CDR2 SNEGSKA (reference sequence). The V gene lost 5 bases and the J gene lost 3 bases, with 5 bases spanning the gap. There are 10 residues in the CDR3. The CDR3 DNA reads TGCAGTGCTCAGAACTACGAGCAGTACTTC. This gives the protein CSAQNYEQYF.

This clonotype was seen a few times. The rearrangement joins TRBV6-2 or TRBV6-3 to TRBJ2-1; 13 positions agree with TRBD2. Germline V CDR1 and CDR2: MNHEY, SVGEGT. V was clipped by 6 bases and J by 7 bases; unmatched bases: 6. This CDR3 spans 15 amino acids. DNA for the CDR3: TGTGCCAGCAGGGAGACTAGCGGGAGGTATAATGAGCAGTTCTTC. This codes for CASRETSGRYNEQFF.